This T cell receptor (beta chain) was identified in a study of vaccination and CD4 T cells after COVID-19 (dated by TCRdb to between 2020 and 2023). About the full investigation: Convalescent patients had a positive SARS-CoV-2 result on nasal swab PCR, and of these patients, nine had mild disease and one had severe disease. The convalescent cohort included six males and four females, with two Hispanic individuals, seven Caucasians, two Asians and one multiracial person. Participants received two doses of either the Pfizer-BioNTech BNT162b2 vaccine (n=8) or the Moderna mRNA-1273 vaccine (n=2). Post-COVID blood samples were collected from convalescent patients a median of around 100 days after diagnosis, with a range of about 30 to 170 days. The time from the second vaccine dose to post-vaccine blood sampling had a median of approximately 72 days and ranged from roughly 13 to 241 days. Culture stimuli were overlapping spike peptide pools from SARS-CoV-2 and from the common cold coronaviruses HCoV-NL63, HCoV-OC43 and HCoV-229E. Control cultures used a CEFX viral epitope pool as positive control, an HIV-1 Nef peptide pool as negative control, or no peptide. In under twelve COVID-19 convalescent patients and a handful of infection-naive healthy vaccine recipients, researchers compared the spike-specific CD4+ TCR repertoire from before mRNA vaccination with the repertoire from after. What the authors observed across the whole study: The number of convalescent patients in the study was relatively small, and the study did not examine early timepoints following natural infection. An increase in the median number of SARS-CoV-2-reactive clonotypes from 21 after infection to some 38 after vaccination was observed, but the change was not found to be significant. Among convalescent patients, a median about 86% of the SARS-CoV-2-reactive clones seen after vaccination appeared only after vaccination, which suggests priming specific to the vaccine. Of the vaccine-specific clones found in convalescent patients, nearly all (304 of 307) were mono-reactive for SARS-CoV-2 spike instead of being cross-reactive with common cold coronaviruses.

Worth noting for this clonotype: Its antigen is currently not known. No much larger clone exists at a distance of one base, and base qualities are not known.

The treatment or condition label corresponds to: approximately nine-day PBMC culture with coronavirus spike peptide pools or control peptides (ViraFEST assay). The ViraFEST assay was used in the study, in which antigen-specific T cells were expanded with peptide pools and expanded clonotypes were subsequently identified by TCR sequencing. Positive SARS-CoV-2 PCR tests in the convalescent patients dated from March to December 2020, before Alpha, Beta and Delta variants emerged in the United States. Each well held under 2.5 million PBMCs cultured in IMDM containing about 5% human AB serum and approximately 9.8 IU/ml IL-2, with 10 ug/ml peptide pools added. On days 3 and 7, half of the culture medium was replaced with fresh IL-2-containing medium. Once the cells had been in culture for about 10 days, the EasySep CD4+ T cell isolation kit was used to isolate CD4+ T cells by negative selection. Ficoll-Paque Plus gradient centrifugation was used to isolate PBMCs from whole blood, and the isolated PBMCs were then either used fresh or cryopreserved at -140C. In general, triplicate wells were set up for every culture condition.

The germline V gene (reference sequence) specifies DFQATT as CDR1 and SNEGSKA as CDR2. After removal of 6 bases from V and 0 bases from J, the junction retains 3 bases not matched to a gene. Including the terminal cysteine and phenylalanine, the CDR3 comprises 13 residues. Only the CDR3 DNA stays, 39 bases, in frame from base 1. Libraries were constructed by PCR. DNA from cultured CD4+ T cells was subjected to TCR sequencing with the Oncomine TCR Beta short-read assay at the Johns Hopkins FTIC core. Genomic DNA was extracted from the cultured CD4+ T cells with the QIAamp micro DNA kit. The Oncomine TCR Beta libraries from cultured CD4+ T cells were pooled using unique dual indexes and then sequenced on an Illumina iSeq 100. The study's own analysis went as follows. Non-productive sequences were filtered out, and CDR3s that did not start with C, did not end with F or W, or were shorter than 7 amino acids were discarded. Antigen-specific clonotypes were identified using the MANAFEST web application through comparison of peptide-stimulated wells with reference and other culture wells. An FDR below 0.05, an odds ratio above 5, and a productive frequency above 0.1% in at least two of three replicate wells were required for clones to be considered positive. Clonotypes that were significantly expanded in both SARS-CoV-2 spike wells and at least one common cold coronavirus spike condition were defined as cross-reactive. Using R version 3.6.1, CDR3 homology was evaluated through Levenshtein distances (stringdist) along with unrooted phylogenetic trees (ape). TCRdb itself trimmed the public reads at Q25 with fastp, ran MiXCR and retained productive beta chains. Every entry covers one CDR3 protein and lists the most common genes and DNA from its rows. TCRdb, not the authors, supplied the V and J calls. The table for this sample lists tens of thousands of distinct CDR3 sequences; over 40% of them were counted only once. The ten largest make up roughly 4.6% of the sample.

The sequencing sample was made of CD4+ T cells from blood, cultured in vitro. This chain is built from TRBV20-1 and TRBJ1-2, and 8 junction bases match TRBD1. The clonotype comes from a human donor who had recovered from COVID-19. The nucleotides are TGCAGTGCCCTACAGGGGGCTAACTATGGCTACACCTTC. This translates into CSALQGANYGYTF.